The sequence of this T cell receptor beta chain was determined in a study of beta chain features in type 1 diabetes. Regarding the study as a whole: Type 1 diabetes patients showed a moderate but significant shortening of TCRB CDR3s in all four CD4+ subsets.

The V and J ends lost 3 bases and 6 bases, in that order; junction bases with no gene match: 5. The CDR3 is 14 residues long. CDR1 and CDR2 from the germline V gene are SGHRS and YFSETQ. A remark on this clone: The antigen is undetermined.

What was sequenced were expressed TCRB transcripts, since all of the isolated RNA had been reverse transcribed. Method: immunoSEQ multiplex PCR; TCRdb's copy keeps in-frame clones and lacks some. The profile shows about 250,000 clones, approximately 10% of them singletons. A sort by CD45RO/CCR7/CD25/CD127/CD95/CD27 yielded CD4+ naive, central memory, regulatory and stem cell-like memory cells. This TCR derives from a man younger than 40 with type 1 diabetes. This sequence joins TRBV5-1 and TRBJ2-3, with 9 positions matching TRBD1. The specimen was naive CD4+ T cells from blood. Here the CDR3 reads CASSSGTGRDTQYF. The CDR3 DNA is TGCGCCAGCAGCTCCGGGACAGGGCGCGATACGCAGTATTTT.